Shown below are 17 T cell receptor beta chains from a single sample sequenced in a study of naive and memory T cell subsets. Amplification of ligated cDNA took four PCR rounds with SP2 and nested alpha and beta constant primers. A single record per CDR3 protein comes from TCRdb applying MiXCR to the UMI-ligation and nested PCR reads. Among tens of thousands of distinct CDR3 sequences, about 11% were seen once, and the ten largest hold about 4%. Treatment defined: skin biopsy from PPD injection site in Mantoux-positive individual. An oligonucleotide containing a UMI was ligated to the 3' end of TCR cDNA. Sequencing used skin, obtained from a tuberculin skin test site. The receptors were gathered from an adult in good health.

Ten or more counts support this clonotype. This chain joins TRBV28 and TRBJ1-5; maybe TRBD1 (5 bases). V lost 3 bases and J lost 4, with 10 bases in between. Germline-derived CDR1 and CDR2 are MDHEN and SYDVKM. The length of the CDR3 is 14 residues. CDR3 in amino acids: CASSFVRGNQPQHF. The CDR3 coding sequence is TGTGCCAGCAGTTTTGTGAGGGGTAATCAGCCCCAGCATTTT.

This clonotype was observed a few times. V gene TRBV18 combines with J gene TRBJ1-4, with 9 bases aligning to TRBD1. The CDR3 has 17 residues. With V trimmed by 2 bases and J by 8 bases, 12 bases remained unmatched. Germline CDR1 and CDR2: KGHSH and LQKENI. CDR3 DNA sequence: TGTGCCAGCTCACCAGCGAATCCTACAGGGGGCAACGAAAAACTGTTTTTT. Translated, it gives CASSPANPTGGNEKLFF. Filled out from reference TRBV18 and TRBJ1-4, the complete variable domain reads NAGVMQNPRHLVRRRGQEARLRCSPMKGHSHVYWYRQLPEEGLKFMVYLQKENIIDESGMPKERFSAEFPKEGPSILRIQQVVRGDSAAYFCASSPANPTGGNEKLFFGSGTQLSVL.

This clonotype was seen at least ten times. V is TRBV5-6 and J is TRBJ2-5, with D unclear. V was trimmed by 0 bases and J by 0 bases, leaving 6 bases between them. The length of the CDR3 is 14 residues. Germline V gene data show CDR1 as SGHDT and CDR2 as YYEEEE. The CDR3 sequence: CASSLGVNQETQYF. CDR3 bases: TGTGCCAGCAGCTTGGGTGTTAACCAAGAGACCCAGTACTTC.

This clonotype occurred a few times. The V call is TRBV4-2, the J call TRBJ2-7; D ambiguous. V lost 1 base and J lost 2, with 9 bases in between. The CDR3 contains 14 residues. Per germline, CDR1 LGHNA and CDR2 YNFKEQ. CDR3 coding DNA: TGTGCCAGCAGCCAAGCAAACGGTCCCTACGAGCAGTACTTC. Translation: CASSQANGPYEQYF.

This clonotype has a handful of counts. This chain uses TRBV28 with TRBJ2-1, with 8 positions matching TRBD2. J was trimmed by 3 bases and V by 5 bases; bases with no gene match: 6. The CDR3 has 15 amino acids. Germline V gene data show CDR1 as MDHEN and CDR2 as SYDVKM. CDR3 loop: CASSGAGEGYNEQFF. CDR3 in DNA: TGTGCCAGCAGTGGAGCGGGAGAGGGCTACAATGAGCAGTTCTTC.

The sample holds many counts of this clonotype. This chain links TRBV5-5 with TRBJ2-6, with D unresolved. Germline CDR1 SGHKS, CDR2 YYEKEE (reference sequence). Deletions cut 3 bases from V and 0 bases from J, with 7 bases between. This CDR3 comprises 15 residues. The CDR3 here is CASSSPDSGANVLTF. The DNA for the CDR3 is TGTGCCAGCAGCTCACCAGACTCTGGGGCCAACGTCCTGACTTTC.

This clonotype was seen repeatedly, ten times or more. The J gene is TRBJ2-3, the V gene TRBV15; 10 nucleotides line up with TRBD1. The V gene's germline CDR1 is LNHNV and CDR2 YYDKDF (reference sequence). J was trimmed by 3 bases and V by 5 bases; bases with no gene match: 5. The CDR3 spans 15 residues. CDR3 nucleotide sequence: TGTGCCACCAGCGGGGGACAGGGGATTACAGATACGCAGTATTTT. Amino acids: CATSGGQGITDTQYF.

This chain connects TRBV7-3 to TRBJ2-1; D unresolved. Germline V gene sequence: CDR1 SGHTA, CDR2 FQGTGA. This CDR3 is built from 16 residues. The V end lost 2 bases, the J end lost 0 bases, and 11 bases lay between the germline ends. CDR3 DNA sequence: TGTGCCAGCAGCTTACGTGGCGTTACCTCCTACAATGAGCAGTTCTTC. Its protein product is CASSLRGVTSYNEQFF.

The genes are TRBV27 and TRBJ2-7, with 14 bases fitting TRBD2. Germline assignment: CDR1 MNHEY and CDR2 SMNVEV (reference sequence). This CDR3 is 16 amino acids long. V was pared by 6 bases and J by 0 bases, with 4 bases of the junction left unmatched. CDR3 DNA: TGTGCCAGCAGGGGACTAGCGGGAGTAAGCTCCTACGAGCAGTACTTC. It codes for CASRGLAGVSSYEQYF.

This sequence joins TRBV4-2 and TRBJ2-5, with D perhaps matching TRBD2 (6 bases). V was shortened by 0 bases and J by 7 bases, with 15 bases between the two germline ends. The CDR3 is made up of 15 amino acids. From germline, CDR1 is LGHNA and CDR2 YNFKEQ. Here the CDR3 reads CASSQDNGTPGTQYF. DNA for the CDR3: TGTGCCAGCAGCCAAGATAATGGGACTCCCGGGACCCAGTACTTC.

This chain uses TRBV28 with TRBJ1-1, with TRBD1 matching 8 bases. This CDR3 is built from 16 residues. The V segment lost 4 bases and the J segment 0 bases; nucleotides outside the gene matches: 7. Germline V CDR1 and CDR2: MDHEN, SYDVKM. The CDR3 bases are TGTGCCAGCAGTTATGGGACAGGCAAAATGAACACTGAAGCTTTCTTT. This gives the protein CASSYGTGKMNTEAFF.

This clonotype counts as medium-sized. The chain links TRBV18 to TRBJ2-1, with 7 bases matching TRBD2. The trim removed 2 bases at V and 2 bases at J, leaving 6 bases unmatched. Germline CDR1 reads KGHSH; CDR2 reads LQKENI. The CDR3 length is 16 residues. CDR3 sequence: CASSPGSGRTYNEQFF. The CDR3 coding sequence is TGTGCCAGCTCACCAGGATCCGGGAGGACCTACAATGAGCAGTTCTTC.

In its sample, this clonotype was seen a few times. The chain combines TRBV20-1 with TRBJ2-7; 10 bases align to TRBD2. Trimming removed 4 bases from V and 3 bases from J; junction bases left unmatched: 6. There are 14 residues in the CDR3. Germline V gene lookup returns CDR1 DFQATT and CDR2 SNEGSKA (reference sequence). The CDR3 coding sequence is TGCAGTGCTAAATTAGTAGCGGGAGGCTACGAGCAGTACTTC. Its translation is CSAKLVAGGYEQYF.

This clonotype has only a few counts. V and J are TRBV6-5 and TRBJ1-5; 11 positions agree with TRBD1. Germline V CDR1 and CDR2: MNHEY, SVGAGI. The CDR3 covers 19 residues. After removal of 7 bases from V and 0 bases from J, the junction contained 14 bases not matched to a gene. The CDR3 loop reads CASTPVRDRGDYSNQPQHF. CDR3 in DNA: TGTGCCAGCACCCCGGTGCGGGACAGGGGGGATTATAGCAATCAGCCCCAGCATTTT.

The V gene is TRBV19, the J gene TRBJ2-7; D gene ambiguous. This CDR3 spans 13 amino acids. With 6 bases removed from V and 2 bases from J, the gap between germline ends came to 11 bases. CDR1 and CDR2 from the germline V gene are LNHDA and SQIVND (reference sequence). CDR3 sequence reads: CASRSTAAYEQYF. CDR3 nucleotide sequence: TGTGCCAGTAGATCGACTGCTGCCTACGAGCAGTACTTC.

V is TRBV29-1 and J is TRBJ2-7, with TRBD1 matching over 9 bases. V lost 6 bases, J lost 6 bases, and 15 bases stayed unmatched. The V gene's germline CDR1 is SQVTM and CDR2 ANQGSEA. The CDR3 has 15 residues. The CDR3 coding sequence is TGCAGCGTCAAACAGGGGGCATTGGTATCTTCCGAGCAGTACTTC. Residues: CSVKQGALVSSEQYF.

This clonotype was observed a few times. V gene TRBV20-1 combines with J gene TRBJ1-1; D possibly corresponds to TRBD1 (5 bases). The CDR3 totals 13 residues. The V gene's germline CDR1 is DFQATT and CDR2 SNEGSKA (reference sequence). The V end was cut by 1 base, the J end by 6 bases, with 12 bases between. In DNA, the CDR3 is TGCAGTGCTAGAGTAGGGGTAGACCCTGAAGCTTTCTTT. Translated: CSARVGVDPEAFF.